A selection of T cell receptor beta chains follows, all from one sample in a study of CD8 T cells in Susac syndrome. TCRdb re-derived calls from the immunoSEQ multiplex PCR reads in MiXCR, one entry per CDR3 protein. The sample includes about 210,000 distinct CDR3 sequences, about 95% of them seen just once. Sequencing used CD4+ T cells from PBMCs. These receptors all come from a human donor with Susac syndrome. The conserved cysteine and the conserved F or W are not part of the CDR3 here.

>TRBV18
ASSANQGTDTEAF
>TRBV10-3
AISSTGGLLF
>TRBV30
AWSEIPNSPLH
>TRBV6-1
ASSEVRGRNSPLH
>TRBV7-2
ASSWTALGETQY
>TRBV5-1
ASSQLRGGSTEAF
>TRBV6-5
ASSRTAPYEQY
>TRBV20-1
SARGTGTTEAF
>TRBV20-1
SALQGLWSYNEQF
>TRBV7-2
ASSLDMDTDTQY
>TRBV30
AWSVLAAGPTGELF
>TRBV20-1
SASKGHGYT
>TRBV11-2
ASRLGLAANEQF
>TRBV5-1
ASSLAPGQNTEAF
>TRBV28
ASSTRTSGEITDTQY
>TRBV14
ASSQDTHAGTQY
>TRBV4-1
ASSQVARDNEQF
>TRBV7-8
ASSLLRISYEQY
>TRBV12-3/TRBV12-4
ASTLTGGIGELF
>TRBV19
ASSMDRNYGYT
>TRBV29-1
SVEEGGAAF
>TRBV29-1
SVQRGGFQETQY
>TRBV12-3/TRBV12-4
ASSLGTGYSTEAF
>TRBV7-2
ASSHQTDYSGANVLT
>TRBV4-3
ASSPQYAAAYGYT
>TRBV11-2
ASSLLGGAGEKLF
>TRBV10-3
AISESLSWGYT
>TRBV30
AWSARLAGGDNEQF
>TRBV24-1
ATSDPATGELF
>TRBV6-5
ATRGKVYNSPLH
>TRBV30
AWSLNNQPQH
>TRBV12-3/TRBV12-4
ASSLSVNRLNTEAF
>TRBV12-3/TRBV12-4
ASSLGGKAF
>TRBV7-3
ASSLDFHEQF
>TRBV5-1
ASSPRLAGRIDTQY